These 5 T cell receptor beta chains share one sample of origin, sequenced in a study of T cell responses to AZD1222 COVID-19 vaccine (dated by TCRdb to the early 2020s). This specimen's time point label, per the study, means: baseline before first vaccination. Library preparation used the immunoSEQ multiplex PCR assay. What TCRdb holds here is the immuneACCESS table cut down to in-frame rearrangements. Part of the clones is not present; checked against another copy, under half of the missing clones reflect an unresolved V gene, and the others are unexplained. In this sample the table shows around 160,000 clones, about nine tenths of which occur a single time. Less than 15% of the sample lies in the top ten. This material consisted of peripheral blood, taken on day 0 of AZD1222 vaccination. The receptor source for this set is an adult in good health.

This chain joins TRBV16 and TRBJ2-2; 9 nucleotides line up with TRBD1. Germline V gives CDR1 KGHSY, CDR2 FQNENV. J lost 2 bases, V lost 4 bases, and 5 bases had no gene match. The CDR3 covers 16 residues. CDR3 sequence: CASSPNRGRNTGELFF. CDR3 nucleotides: TGTGCCAGCAGCCCTAACAGGGGGCGAAACACCGGGGAGCTGTTTTTT.

This chain connects TRBV6-5 to TRBJ1-1; D unclear. Germline CDR1 and CDR2: MNHEY and SVGAGI. V was clipped by 6 bases and J by 1 base, with 15 bases between them. CDR3 size: 15 residues. The DNA of the CDR3 is TGTGCCAGCAGCATCACCTCCAGGCCGAACACTGAAGCTTTCTTT. Translated: CASSITSRPNTEAFF.

The genes are TRBV28 and TRBJ1-6; 8 bases are shared with TRBD1. The V gene's germline CDR1 is MDHEN and CDR2 SYDVKM. This CDR3 is 13 amino acids long. Trimming at V came to 8 bases and at J to 8 bases, leaving 5 bases not matched to a gene. The CDR3 region has the DNA TGTGCCAGCCAGGGGGCGGGTGATTCACCCCTCCACTTT. Amino acids: CASQGAGDSPLHF.

The chain uses TRBV19 and TRBJ1-4; unclear D gene. Looked up from germline, CDR1 is LNHDA and CDR2 is SQIVND (reference sequence). The length of the CDR3 is 13 residues. Trimming stripped 4 bases from V and 1 base from J, with 4 bases between. The CDR3 nucleotides are TGTGCCAGTAGTACCCAAACTAATGAAAAACTGTTTTTT. It encodes CASSTQTNEKLFF.

The J gene is TRBJ1-5, the V gene TRBV29-1; 8 bases line up with TRBD1. The CDR3 is 13 residues long. J lost 4 bases, V lost 8 bases, and 7 bases had no gene match. CDR1 is SQVTM, CDR2 ANQGSEA, per germline. CDR3 region: CSQGQGGNQPQHF. For the CDR3, the DNA is TGCAGCCAAGGACAGGGCGGGAATCAGCCCCAGCATTTT.